The present TCR beta chain was sequenced within a study of shared clonotypes between healthy human individuals. Study-wide results and caveats: Among several donors, approximately 5% of naive CD4 clonotypes were found in common.

The table came from immunoSEQ multiplex PCR; TCRdb's copy has only in-frame clones and leaves some out. This sample has more than 1.2 million clones, with approximately 98.5% found just once. As to this clone: Antigen: not known.

This receptor was obtained from a man under 40 in good health. Sequencing input: naive CD4+ T cells sorted from blood. Indicated subset: CD45RA+ positively selected.

The CDR3 loop is CASSIPRRYNEQFF. CDR3 DNA sequence: TGTGCCAGTAGTATCCCCCGTCGTTACAATGAGCAGTTCTTC. This sequence joins TRBV19 and TRBJ2-1, with D unclear. Germline V gives CDR1 LNHDA, CDR2 SQIVND (reference sequence). Trimming cost V 3 bases and J 4 bases, with 10 bases left between them. CDR3 length equals 14 residues.